Below, one TCR beta chain is given with its context. Its antigen is as yet unknown. Germline values: CDR1 SGHAT, CDR2 FQNNGV. The V segment lost 0 bases and the J segment 5 bases; nucleotides outside the gene matches: 8. The CDR3 has 16 residues. How the authors handled the data: Sequence data from immunoSEQ were junction-only and lacked quality scores; consequently, filtering differed. Sequenced by immunoSEQ multiplex PCR; TCRdb stores in-frame clones only, minus some. V and J calls and clone size are given by that table; D and trimming were obtained from the DNA. The repertoire has roughly 300,000 clones, around four fifths of them found once; the top ten carry about 10%. This specimen comes from a study of shared clonotypes between healthy human individuals. Notes on the study in general: Estimated richness values were generally larger in naive subsets than in memory subsets. Clonotypes not shared had lower generation probabilities than those common to all four donors.

The sample was memory CD4+ T cells sorted from blood. This sample's subset: CD45RA-negative fraction. The clonotype was recovered from a man aged 30 to 39 in good health. The genes are TRBV11-2 and TRBJ2-5, with TRBD2 matching 8 bases. The CDR3: CASSLDTGTSWETQYF. The CDR3 coding sequence is TGTGCCAGCAGCTTAGACACAGGGACTAGTTGGGAGACCCAGTACTTC.